The 8 T cell receptor beta chains below were found in one sample sequenced in a study of cytomegalovirus exposure and HLA in healthy donors. PCR employed 60 Vbeta and 13 Jbeta primers. Assay used: immunoSEQ multiplex PCR; TCRdb lists only in-frame clones, some missing. Here the sample table reports approximately 50,000 clones. The specimen was PBMCs. These TCRs come from a male donor in good health and CMV-seronegative.

V usage is TRBV4-1 and J usage is TRBJ2-7; D perhaps matches TRBD1 (5 bases). Per germline, CDR1 MGHRA and CDR2 YSYEKL. V was shortened by 1 base and J by 2 bases, with 12 bases between the two germline ends. The CDR3 extends over 15 amino acids. The CDR3 DNA follows: TGCGCCAGCAGCCAAGTTTCCGACAGCGCCTACGAGCAGTACTTC. Encoded protein: CASSQVSDSAYEQYF.

This clone is identified as medium-sized from frequency. The chain links TRBV6-1 to TRBJ2-2, with 9 bases identical to TRBD1. J was trimmed by 6 bases and V by 1 base; bases with no gene match: 3. Per the germline V gene, CDR1 is MNHNS and CDR2 is SASEGT. The CDR3 loop spans 15 amino acids. CDR3: CASSEGTGVSGELFF. Here the CDR3 DNA reads TGTGCCAGCAGTGAAGGGACAGGGGTGTCCGGGGAGCTGTTTTTT.

This chain uses TRBV7-9 with TRBJ2-2; D possibly corresponds to TRBD2 (7 bases). Germline CDR1 SEHNR, CDR2 FQNEAQ (reference sequence). The CDR3 consists of 17 residues. The V end was cut by 1 base, the J end by 1 base, with 13 bases between. The CDR3 loop reads CASSLGGGGQNTGELFF. CDR3 sequence (DNA): TGTGCCAGCAGCTTAGGAGGCGGGGGCCAGAACACCGGGGAGCTGTTTTTT. Complete variable domain (other parts from reference TRBV7-9 and TRBJ2-2): DTGVSQNPRHKITKRGQNVTFRCDPISEHNRLYWYRQTLGQGPEFLTYFQNEAQLEKSRLLSDRFSAERPKGSFSTLEIQRTEQGDSAMYLCASSLGGGGQNTGELFFGEGSRLTVL.

The chain has TRBV9 and TRBJ2-7; TRBD1 aligns across 7 bases. CDR3 length equals 14 residues. With 3 bases clipped from V and 7 bases from J, the junction kept 10 bases outside the gene matches. In germline, CDR1 is SGDLS, CDR2 YYNGEE. The DNA of the CDR3 is TGTGCCAGCAGCGCAGGACAGGCGTTTAGTGAGCAGTACTTC. This codes for CASSAGQAFSEQYF.

The chain employs TRBV15 and TRBJ1-3; D is unclear. The CDR3 totals 16 residues. Germline-derived CDR1 and CDR2 are LNHNV and YYDKDF (reference sequence). V was trimmed by 1 base and J by 0 bases, leaving 10 bases between them. For the CDR3, the DNA is TGTGCCACCAGCAGAGCTGCATCGAGCTCTGGAAACACCATATATTTT. Protein: CATSRAASSSGNTIYF.

The V call is TRBV2, the J call TRBJ1-5, with TRBD1 as a possible D gene (5 bases). V lost 8 bases and J 6 bases, leaving 11 bases between the germline ends. Germline loops: CDR1 SNHLY, CDR2 FYNNEI. The CDR3 has 12 amino acids. CDR3 residues: CASGGEGQPQHF. For the CDR3, the DNA is TGTGCCAGCGGGGGGGAGGGTCAGCCCCAGCATTTT.

The J gene is TRBJ1-4, the V gene TRBV5-1; D possibly corresponds to TRBD1 (6 bases). The CDR3 has 14 residues. Germline V gene data show CDR1 as SGHRS and CDR2 as YFSETQ. Between the trimmed V and J ends, which lost 9 bases and 0 bases, there was a span of 12 bases. In DNA, the CDR3 is TGCGCCACCAGACAGGCTGCAACTAATGAAAAACTGTTTTTT. Its translation: CATRQAATNEKLFF.

The chain combines TRBV7-8 with TRBJ1-1, with 8 bases lining up with TRBD1. CDR1 is SGHVS, CDR2 FQNEAQ, per germline. The length of the CDR3 is 15 residues. V shed 5 bases and J 6 bases; nucleotides not matched to a gene: 11. CDR3 sequence reads: CASSPSTGEVPEAFF. The CDR3 DNA sequence: TGTGCCAGCAGCCCGTCGACAGGGGAGGTGCCTGAAGCTTTCTTT. The full variable domain, in which reference TRBV7-8 and TRBJ1-1 provide the parts outside the CDR3, is GAGVSQSPRYKVAKRGQDVALRCDPISGHVSLFWYQQALGQGPEFLTYFQNEAQLDKSGLPSDRFFAERPEGSVSTLKIQRTQQEDSAVYLCASSPSTGEVPEAFFGQGTRLTVV.